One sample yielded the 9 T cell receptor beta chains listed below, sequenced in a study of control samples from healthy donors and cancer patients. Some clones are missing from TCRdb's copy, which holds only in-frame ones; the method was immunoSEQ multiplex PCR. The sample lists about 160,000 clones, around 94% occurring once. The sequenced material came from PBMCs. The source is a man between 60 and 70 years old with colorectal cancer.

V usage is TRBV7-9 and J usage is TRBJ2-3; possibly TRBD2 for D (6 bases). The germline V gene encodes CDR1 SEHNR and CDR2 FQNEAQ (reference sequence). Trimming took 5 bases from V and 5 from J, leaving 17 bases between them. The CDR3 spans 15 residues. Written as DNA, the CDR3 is TGTGCCAGCAGCAGCCGGGACTCCGCGGGAGATACGCAGTATTTT. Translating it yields CASSSRDSAGDTQYF.

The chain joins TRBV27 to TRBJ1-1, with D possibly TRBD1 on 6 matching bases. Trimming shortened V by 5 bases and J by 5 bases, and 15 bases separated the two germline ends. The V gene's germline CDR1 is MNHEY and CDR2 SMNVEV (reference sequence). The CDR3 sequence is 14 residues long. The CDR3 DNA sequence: TGTGCCAGCAGTCTCACAGGGAGGGGAACTGAAGCTTTCTTT. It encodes CASSLTGRGTEAFF.

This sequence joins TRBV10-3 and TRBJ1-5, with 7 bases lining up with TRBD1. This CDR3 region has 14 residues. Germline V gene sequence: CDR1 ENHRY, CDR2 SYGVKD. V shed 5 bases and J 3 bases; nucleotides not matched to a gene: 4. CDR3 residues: CAISKDRTNQPQHF. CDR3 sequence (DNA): TGTGCCATCAGTAAGGACAGGACCAATCAGCCCCAGCATTTT.

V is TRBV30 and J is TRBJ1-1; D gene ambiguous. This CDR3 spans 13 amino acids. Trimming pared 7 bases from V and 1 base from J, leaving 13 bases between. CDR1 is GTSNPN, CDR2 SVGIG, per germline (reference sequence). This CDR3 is CALARLQNTEAFF. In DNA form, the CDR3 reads TGTGCCTTGGCCCGTCTTCAGAACACTGAAGCTTTCTTT.

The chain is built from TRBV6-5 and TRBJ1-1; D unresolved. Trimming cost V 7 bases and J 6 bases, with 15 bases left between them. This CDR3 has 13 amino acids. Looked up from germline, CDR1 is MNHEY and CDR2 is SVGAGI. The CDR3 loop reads CASTLDGSAEAFF. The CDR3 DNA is TGTGCCAGCACTTTAGACGGTAGCGCTGAAGCTTTCTTT.

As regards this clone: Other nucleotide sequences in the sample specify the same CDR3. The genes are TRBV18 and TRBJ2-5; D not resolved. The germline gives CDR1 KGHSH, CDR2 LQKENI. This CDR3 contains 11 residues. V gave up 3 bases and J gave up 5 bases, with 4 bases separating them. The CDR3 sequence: CASSPGETQYF. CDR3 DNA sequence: TGTGCCAGCTCACCTGGGGAGACCCAGTACTTC.

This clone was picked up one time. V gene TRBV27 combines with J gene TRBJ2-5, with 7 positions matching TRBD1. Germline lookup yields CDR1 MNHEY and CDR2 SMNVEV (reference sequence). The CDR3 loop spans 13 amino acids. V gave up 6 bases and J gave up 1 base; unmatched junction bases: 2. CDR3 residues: CASRGGGQETQYF. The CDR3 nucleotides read TGTGCCAGCAGAGGGGGCGGCCAAGAGACCCAGTACTTC.

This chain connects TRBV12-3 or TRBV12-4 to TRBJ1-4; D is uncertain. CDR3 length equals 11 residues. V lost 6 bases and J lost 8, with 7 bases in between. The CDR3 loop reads CASSGNEKLFF. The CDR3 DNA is TGTGCCAGCAGCGGTAACGAAAAACTGTTTTTT.

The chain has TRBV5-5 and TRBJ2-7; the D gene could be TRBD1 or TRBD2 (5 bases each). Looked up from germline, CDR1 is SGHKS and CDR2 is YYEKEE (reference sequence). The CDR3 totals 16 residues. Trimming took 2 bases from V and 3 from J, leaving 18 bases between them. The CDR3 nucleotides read TGTGCCAGCAGCTTAGCGGCCTTACTAAGGGGCTACGAGCAGTACTTC. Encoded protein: CASSLAALLRGYEQYF.